A single sample is the source of the 11 T cell receptor beta chains below, sequenced in a study of cytomegalovirus exposure and HLA in healthy donors. PCR involved 60 Vbeta and 13 Jbeta primers. Sequencing used immunoSEQ multiplex PCR; TCRdb keeps in-frame clones, though not all of them. Of some 70,000 clones listed, approximately 70% are singletons. The material sequenced was PBMCs. These receptors originate from a male donor in good health and CMV-seropositive.

V and J are TRBV11-2 and TRBJ2-7; a possible D gene is TRBD2 (6 bases). Trimming shortened V by 3 bases and J by 4 bases, and 16 bases separated the two germline ends. This CDR3 spans 15 amino acids. Looked up from germline, CDR1 is SGHAT and CDR2 is FQNNGV. This CDR3 is CASSFGAGRVYEQYF. DNA of the CDR3: TGTGCCAGCAGCTTCGGGGCGGGAAGGGTTTACGAGCAGTACTTC. The entire variable domain, with the rest obtained from reference TRBV11-2 and TRBJ2-7, is as follows: EAGVAQSPRYKIIEKRQSVAFWCNPISGHATLYWYQQILGQGPKLLIQFQNNGVVDDSQLPKDRFSAERLKGVDSTLKIQPAKLEDSAVYLCASSFGAGRVYEQYFGPGTRLTVT.

The chain combines TRBV5-1 with TRBJ2-3; D might be TRBD1 (6 bases). V gave up 2 bases and J gave up 2 bases, with 12 bases separating them. The CDR3 spans 15 residues. The germline V gene encodes CDR1 SGHRS and CDR2 YFSETQ. CDR3 sequence: CASSLYRDYTDTQYF. The CDR3 region has the DNA TGCGCCAGCAGCTTATACAGGGATTACACAGATACGCAGTATTTT. The full variable domain, its missing parts supplied by reference TRBV5-1 and TRBJ2-3, is KAGVTQTPRYLIKTRGQQVTLSCSPISGHRSVSWYQQTPGQGLQFLFEYFSETQRNKGNFPGRFSGRQFSNSRSEMNVSTLELGDSALYLCASSLYRDYTDTQYFGPGTRLTVL.

The rearrangement joins TRBV29-1 to TRBJ1-1; TRBD1 agrees at 8 bases. The germline V gene has CDR1 SQVTM and CDR2 ANQGSEA. The CDR3 contains 14 residues. The trim removed 3 bases at V and 4 bases at J, leaving 7 bases unmatched. The CDR3: CSVEDREVFTEAFF. The CDR3 DNA follows: TGCAGCGTTGAGGACAGGGAGGTATTCACTGAAGCTTTCTTT.

The genes are TRBV6-6 and TRBJ1-4, with TRBD1 matching 7 bases. This CDR3 comprises 15 residues. Trimming cost V 5 bases and J 5 bases; bases outside gene matches: 8. CDR1 MNHNY and CDR2 SVGAGI come from the germline V gene (reference sequence). The CDR3 is CASSTRQGRNEKLFF. The DNA for the CDR3 is TGTGCCAGCAGTACCAGACAGGGTAGGAATGAAAAACTGTTTTTT.

This chain uses TRBV19 with TRBJ2-7, with D perhaps matching TRBD2 (6 bases). Per the germline V gene, CDR1 is LNHDA and CDR2 is SQIVND (reference sequence). The CDR3 contains 14 residues. V shed 1 base and J shed 3 bases, with 10 bases lying between them. The CDR3 region is CASSIGRGIYEQYF. The DNA for the CDR3 is TGTGCCAGTAGTATAGGACGGGGGATCTACGAGCAGTACTTC.

The chain recombines TRBV5-6 with TRBJ2-5, with 11 nucleotides matching TRBD1. CDR1 is SGHDT and CDR2 is YYEEEE in the germline V gene. The CDR3 is 16 amino acids. The V segment lost 3 bases and the J segment 5 bases; nucleotides outside the gene matches: 9. The CDR3 coding sequence is TGTGCCAGCAGCTGGGCGGGACAGGGGGTTGGGGAGACCCAGTACTTC. As protein: CASSWAGQGVGETQYF.

J is TRBJ1-4 and V is TRBV5-1; D possibly corresponds to TRBD1 (6 bases). This CDR3 is built from 15 residues. Deletions cut 2 bases from V and 2 bases from J, with 10 bases between. CDR1 and CDR2 from the germline V gene are SGHRS and YFSETQ. This CDR3 is CASSLNGQTNEKLFF. DNA for the CDR3: TGCGCCAGCAGCTTAAATGGACAGACTAATGAAAAACTGTTTTTT.

The chain employs TRBV25-1 and TRBJ2-7; 10 bases agree with TRBD1. Per germline, CDR1 MGHDK and CDR2 SYGVNS. Trimming cost V 4 bases and J 4 bases; bases outside gene matches: 1. This CDR3 contains 13 residues. The CDR3 sequence is CASSGDRGYEQYF. The CDR3 DNA follows: TGTGCCAGCAGTGGGGACAGGGGTTACGAGCAGTACTTC.

This clone was detected a few times. The chain links TRBV11-2 to TRBJ2-4; TRBD2 matches at 11 bases. The CDR3 covers 17 residues. CDR1 is SGHAT, CDR2 FQNNGV, per germline. V was pared by 5 bases and J by 2 bases, with 8 bases of the junction left unmatched. CDR3 protein: CASSTLAGGGSKNIQYF. For the CDR3, the DNA is TGTGCCAGCAGCACCCTAGCGGGAGGAGGGTCCAAAAACATTCAGTACTTC.

The chain recombines TRBV5-1 with TRBJ2-1; 11 bases fit TRBD2. Germline trimming cut 1 base from V and 9 bases from J; bases unmatched to any gene: 6. Germline lookup yields CDR1 SGHRS and CDR2 YFSETQ. This CDR3 has 15 residues. In DNA form, the CDR3 reads TGCGCCAGCAGCTTGACTAGCGGGGGTTCTGTTGAGCAGTTCTTC. Its translation: CASSLTSGGSVEQFF. Looking up the rest from reference TRBV5-1 and TRBJ2-1 gives the full variable domain: KAGVTQTPRYLIKTRGQQVTLSCSPISGHRSVSWYQQTPGQGLQFLFEYFSETQRNKGNFPGRFSGRQFSNSRSEMNVSTLELGDSALYLCASSLTSGGSVEQFFGPGTRLTVL.

This chain connects TRBV19 to TRBJ2-3; the D gene is possibly TRBD1 (6 bases). CDR1 is LNHDA and CDR2 is SQIVND in the germline V gene (reference sequence). Trimming left V 5 bases short and J 3 bases short, with 15 bases between. The CDR3 length is 15 residues. The CDR3 region has the DNA TGTGCCAGTAGTCAACAGGGTGGTAAGACAGATACGCAGTATTTT. Its translation is CASSQQGGKTDTQYF.